The entry below describes one T cell receptor beta chain. The protocol was immunoSEQ multiplex PCR, while the TCRdb copy is restricted to in-frame clones and leaves out a portion. The sample includes 40,000 to 50,000 clones, 89% of them seen just once. CDR3 length: 16 amino acids. Germline CDR1 SGHTA, CDR2 FQGNSA. Trimming stripped 4 bases from V and 4 bases from J, with 17 bases between. The sample is drawn from a study of T cell changes during pregnancy in multiple sclerosis. The receptor was derived from a female donor with multiple sclerosis, enrolled in a pregnancy study. The chain recombines TRBV7-2 with TRBJ1-3, with a tentative D call TRBD1 (6 bases). The material was CD4+ T cells from peripheral blood mononuclear cells, obtained in the first trimester of pregnancy. CDR3 nucleotide sequence: TGTGCCAGCAGCTACTTATCCGGGGGGCCCGGAAACACCATATATTTT. Translation: CASSYLSGGPGNTIYF.